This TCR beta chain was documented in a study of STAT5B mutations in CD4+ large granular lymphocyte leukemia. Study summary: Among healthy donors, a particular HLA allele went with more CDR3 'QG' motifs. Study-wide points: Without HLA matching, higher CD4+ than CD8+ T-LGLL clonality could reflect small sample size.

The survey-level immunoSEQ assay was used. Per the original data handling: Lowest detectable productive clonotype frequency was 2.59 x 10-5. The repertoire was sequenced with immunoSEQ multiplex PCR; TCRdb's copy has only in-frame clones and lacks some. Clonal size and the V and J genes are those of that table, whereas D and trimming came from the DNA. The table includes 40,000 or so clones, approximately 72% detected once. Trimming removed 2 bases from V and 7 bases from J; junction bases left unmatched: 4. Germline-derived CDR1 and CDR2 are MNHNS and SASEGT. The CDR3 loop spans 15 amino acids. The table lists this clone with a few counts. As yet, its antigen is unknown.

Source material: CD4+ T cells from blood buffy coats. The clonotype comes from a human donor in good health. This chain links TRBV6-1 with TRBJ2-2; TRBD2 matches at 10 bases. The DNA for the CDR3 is TGTGCCAGCAGTGAAAGAGCGGGGGGGCACGGGGAGCTGTTTTTT. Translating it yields CASSERAGGHGELFF.